The present TCR beta chain was sequenced within a study of cytomegalovirus exposure and HLA in healthy donors. This CDR3 contains 10 residues. Germline loops: CDR1 DFQATT, CDR2 SNEGSKA (reference sequence). Unmatched junction bases numbered 1, after V lost 5 bases and J lost 8 bases. Turning to this clone: Antigen specificity is unknown.

60 Vbeta and 13 Jbeta primers were used in PCR. The repertoire was sequenced with immunoSEQ multiplex PCR; TCRdb's copy has only in-frame clones and lacks some. The table includes roughly 120,000 clones, about 76% detected once. Study-wide results and caveats: Rare TCR sequences predominated, though certain public TCRs were found in many donors.

The chain joins TRBV20-1 to TRBJ1-2; 8 bases align to TRBD1. The specimen sequenced was PBMCs. The sequence came from a woman in her 30s in good health and CMV-seronegative. This chain's CDR3 is CSAPGGGYTF. In DNA form, the CDR3 reads TGCAGTGCTCCAGGGGGCGGCTACACCTTC.